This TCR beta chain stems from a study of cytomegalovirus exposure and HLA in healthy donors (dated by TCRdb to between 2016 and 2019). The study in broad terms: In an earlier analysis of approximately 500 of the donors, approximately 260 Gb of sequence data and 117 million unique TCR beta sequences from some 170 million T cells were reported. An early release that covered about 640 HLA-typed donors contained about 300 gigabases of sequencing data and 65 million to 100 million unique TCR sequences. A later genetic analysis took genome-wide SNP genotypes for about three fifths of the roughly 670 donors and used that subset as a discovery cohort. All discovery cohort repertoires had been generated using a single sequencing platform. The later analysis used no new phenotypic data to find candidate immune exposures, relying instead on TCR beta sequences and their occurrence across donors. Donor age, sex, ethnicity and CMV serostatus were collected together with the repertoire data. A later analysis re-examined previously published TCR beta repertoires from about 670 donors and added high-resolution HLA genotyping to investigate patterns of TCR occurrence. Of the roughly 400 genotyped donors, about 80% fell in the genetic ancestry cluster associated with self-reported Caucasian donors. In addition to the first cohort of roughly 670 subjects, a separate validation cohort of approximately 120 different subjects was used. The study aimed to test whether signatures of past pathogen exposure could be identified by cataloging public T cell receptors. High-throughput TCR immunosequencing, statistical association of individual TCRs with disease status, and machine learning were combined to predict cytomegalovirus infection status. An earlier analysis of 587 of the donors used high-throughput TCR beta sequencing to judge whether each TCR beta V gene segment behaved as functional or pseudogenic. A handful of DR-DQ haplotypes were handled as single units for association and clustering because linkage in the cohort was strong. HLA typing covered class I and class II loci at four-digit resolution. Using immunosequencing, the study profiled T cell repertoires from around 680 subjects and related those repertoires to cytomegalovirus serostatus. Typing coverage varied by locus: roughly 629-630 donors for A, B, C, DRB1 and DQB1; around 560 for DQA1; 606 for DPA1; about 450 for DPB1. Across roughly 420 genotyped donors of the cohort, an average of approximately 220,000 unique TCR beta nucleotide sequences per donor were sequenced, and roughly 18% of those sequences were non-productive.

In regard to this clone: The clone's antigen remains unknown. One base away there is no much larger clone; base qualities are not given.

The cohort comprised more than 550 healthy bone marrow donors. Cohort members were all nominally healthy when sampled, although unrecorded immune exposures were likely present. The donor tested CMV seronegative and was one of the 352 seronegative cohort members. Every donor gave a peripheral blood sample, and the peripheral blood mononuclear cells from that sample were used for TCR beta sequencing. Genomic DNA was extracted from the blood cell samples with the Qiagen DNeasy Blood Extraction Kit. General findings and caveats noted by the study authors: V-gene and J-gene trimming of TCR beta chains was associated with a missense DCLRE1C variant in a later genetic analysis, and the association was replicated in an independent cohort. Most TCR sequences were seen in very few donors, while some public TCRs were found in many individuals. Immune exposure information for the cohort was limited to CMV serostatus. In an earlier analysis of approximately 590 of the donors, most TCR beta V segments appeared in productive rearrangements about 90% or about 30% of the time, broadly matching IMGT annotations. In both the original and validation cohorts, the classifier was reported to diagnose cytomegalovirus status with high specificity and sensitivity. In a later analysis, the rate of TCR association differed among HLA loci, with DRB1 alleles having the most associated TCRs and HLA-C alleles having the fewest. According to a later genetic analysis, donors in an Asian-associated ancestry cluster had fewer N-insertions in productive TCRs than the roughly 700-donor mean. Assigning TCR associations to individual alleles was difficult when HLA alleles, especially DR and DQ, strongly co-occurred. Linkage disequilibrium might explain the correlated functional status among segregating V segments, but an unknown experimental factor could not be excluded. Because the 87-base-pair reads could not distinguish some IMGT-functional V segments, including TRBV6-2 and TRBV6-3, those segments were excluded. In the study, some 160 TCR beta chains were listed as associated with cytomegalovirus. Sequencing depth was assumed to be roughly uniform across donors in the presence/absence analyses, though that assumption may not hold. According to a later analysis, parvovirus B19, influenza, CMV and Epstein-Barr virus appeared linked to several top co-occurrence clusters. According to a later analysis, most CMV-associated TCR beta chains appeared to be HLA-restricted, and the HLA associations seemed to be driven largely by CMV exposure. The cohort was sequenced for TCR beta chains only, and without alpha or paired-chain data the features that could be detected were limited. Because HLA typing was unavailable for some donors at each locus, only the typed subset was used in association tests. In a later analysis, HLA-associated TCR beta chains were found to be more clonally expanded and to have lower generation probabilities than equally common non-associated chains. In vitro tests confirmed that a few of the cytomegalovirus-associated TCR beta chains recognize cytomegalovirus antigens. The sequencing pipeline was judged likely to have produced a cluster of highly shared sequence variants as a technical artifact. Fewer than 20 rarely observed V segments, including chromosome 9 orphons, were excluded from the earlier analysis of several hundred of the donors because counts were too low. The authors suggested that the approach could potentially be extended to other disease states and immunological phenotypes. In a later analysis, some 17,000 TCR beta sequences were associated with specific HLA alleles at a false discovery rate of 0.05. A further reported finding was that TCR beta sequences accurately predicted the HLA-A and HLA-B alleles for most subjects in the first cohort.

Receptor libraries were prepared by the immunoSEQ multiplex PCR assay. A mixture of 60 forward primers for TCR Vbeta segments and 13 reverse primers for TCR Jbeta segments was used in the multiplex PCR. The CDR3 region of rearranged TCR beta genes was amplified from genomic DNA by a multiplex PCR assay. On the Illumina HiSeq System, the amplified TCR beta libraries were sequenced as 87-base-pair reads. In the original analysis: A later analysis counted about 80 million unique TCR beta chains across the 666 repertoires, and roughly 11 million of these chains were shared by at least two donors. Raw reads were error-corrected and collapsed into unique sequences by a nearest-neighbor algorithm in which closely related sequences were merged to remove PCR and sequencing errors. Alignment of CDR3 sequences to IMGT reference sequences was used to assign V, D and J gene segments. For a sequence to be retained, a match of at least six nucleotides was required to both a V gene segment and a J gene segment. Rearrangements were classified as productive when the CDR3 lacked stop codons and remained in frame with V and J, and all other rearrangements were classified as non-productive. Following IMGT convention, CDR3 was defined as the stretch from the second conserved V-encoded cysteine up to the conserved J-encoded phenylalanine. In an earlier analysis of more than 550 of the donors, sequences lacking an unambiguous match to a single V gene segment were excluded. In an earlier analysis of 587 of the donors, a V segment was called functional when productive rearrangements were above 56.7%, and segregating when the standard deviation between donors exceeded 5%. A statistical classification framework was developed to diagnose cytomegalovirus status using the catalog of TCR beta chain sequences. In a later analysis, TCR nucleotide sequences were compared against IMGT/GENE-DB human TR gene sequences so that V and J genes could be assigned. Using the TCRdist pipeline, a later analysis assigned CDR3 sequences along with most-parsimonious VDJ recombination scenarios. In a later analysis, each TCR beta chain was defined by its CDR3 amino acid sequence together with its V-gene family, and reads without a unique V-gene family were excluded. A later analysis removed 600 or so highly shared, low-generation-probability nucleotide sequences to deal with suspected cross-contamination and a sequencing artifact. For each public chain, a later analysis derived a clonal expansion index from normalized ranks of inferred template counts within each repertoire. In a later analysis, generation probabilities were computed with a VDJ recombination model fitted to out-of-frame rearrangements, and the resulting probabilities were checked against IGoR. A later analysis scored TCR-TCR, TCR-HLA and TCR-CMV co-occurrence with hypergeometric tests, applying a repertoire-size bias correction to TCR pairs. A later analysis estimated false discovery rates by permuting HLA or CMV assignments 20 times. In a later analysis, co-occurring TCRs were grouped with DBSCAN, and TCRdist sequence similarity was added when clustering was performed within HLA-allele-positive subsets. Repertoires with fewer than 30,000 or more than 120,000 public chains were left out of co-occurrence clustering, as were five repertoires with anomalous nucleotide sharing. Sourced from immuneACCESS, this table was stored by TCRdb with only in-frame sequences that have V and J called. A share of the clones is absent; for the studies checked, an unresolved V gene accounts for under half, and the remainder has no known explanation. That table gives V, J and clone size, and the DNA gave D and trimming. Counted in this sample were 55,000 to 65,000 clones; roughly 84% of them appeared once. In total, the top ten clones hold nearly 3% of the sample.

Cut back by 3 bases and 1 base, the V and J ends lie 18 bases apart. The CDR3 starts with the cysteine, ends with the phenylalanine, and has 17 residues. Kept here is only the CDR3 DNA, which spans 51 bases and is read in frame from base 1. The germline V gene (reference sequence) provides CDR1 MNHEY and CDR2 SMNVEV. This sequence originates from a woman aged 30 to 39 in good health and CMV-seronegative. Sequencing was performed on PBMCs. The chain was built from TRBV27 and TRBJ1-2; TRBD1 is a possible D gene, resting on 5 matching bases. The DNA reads TGTGCCAGCAGTTTTGTAACAGGCTATGAACGTAACTATGGCTACACCTTC. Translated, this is CASSFVTGYERNYGYTF.